This note documents a single T cell receptor (beta chain) sequence. The antigen is unknown. Distinct nucleotide sequences in the sample also encode this CDR3. The data were obtained in a study of beta chain features in type 1 diabetes. About the research overall: All samples combined gave fewer than 110 million sorted cells for examination. Study observations and caveats: Shorter TCRB CDR3s, moderately but significantly so, were found in Type 1 diabetes patients in all four CD4+ subsets. Among type 1 diabetes patients, VDJ junctions had fewer insertions and more deletions.

Cell sorting via CD45RO/CCR7/CD25/CD127/CD95/CD27 was performed to obtain CD4+ naive, central memory, regulatory and stem cell-like memory cells. Germline V gives CDR1 SQVTM, CDR2 ANQGSEA. CDR3 length: 12 residues. Trimming left V 4 bases short and J 2 bases short, with 8 bases between. cDNA synthesis used the whole RNA isolate, giving expressed TCRB sequences. Repertoires were generated with immunoSEQ multiplex PCR, while TCRdb's copy carries only in-frame clones and drops some. The profile shows around 430,000 clones, about 30% of them singletons. The gene calls are TRBV29-1 and TRBJ2-5, with D unclear. The source material was naive CD4+ T cells from blood. The receptor was isolated from a man aged 18 to 29 in good health. The DNA for the CDR3 is TGCAGCGTTGGAACAGCACAAGAGACCCAGTACTTC. As protein: CSVGTAQETQYF.